A single sample is the source of the 3 T cell receptor beta chains below, sequenced in a study of T cell repertoires in cytomegalovirus infection. One entry per CDR3 protein results from TCRdb running MiXCR on the reads. The sample holds 200,000 to 300,000 distinct CDR3 sequences, roughly an eighth seen once. The sequencing input was PBMCs. Every receptor here comes from a human donor in good health (CMV status not recorded). Some clones in this sample may be carry-over from other donors' samples.

V usage is TRBV12-3 or TRBV12-4 and J usage is TRBJ2-3; D is possibly TRBD1 (5 bases). This CDR3 spans 12 amino acids. V was pared by 6 bases and J by 3 bases, with 7 bases between. The CDR3 spells CASRRQTDTQYF. CDR3 nucleotide sequence: TGTGCCAGCAGACGACAGACAGATACGCAGTATTTT.

This clonotype has ten or more counts. The DNA for the CDR3 is TGTGCCAGCAGCCTGTCGGTAGGATACAATGAGCAGTTCTTC. It codes for CASSLSVGYNEQFF. V and J are TRBV27 and TRBJ2-1, with D hard to call. Trimming removed 6 bases from V and 4 bases from J, with 13 bases in between. The CDR3 is made up of 14 amino acids. The germline V gene encodes CDR1 MNHEY and CDR2 SMNVEV (reference sequence).

Turning to this clonotype: Given the absence of the conserved phenylalanine or tryptophan at the CDR3 end, a read error is likely. This sequence joins TRBV29-1 and TRBJ2-4; TRBD1 matches 7 bases. V lost 7 bases and J lost 4; bases outside the gene matches: 7. The CDR3 runs 13 residues. Germline V lookup: CDR1 SQVTM, CDR2 ANQGSEA. The CDR3 loop reads CSARGQGKNIQYL. The CDR3 nucleotides read TGCAGCGCGAGGGGGCAGGGTAAAAACATTCAGTACTTA.